A selection of T cell receptor beta chains follows, all from one sample in a study of post-analysis software for immune sequencing data. TCRdb used MiXCR to reprocess the PCR reads, holding one entry per CDR3 protein. The sample includes approximately 160,000 distinct CDR3 sequences, around 28% of them seen just once. Sequenced input: blood. The receptors here all came from a girl aged 5 to 17 with multiple sclerosis. The CDR3 runs from the conserved cysteine through the conserved F or W. A D gene is named only where the DNA matches it firmly. Expanded clones are given a class, and other clones once, few, many or no size at all.

size | length | J | V | D | DNA | CDR3
- | 13 | TRBJ1-1 | TRBV20-1 | TRBD1 | TGCAGTGCCCCCAGGGGGGGGTCCACTGAAGCTTTCTTT | CSAPRGGSTEAFF
once | 13 | TRBJ1-1 | TRBV12-3/TRBV12-4 | - | TGTGCCAGCAGTTTCCAAGCGGACACTGAAGCTTTCTTT | CASSFQADTEAFF
few | 15 | TRBJ1-4 | TRBV12-3/TRBV12-4 | - | TGTGCCAGCGGGGGGGGAATGCAGGGCAATGAAAAACTGTTTTTT | CASGGGMQGNEKLFF
many | 12 | TRBJ2-7 | TRBV4-1 | - | TGCGCCAGCAGCCCGGGGAGCTTCGAGCAGTACTTC | CASSPGSFEQYF
many | 13 | TRBJ1-2 | TRBV25-1 | TRBD1 | TGTGCCAGCAGTGGAGGGGGCGTCTATGGCTACACCTTC | CASSGGGVYGYTF
many | 16 | TRBJ2-6 | TRBV27 | - | TGTGCCAGCACTAAACGTGTACTCTCTGGGGCCAACGTCCTGACTTTC | CASTKRVLSGANVLTF
- | 17 | TRBJ2-4 | TRBV20-1 | - | TGCAGTGCTAGCCCCAGAGGGGCGGTCCTTATGGGTCTTGAGCAGTACTTC | CSASPRGAVLMGLEQYF
many | 16 | TRBJ2-1 | TRBV7-3 | TRBD2 | TGTGCCAGCAGGTTCACTAGCGACCGCTACTACAATGAGCAGTTCTTC | CASRFTSDRYYNEQFF
many | 16 | TRBJ2-3 | TRBV29-1 | TRBD2 | TGCAGCGTTGAAGTTCTAGCGGGAGGGAAAACAGATACGCAGTATTTT | CSVEVLAGGKTDTQYF
many | 14 | TRBJ2-7 | TRBV7-9 | - | TGTGCCAGCAGCTTAGAGGGTTCAGGCGACGAGCAGTACTTC | CASSLEGSGDEQYF